This T cell receptor (beta chain) was documented in a study of response to subunit inactivated influenza vaccine. General study results and limits: New T cells are recruited in small numbers by each seasonal influenza vaccination, according to the authors' suggestion.

The CDR3 length is 15 residues. V trimming: 7 bases; J trimming: 0 bases; junction bases outside the gene matches: 6. CDR1 and CDR2 (germline): SGHRS, YFSETQ. One entry per CDR3 protein, called by TCRdb with MiXCR from the RT-PCR reads. The sample gives approximately 480,000 distinct CDR3 sequences, about a tenth of which show up once; more than 10% is in the top ten. In the case of this clonotype: The antigen remains undetermined.

This receptor was obtained from a man aged 45-60 years who received an inactivated influenza vaccine. J is TRBJ1-1 and V is TRBV5-1; 10 positions match TRBD1. The sequencing here drew on PBMCs from blood, taken about 6 weeks after vaccination. The CDR3 reads CASRMGQGMNTEAFF. In nucleotides, the CDR3 is TGCGCCAGCCGGATGGGACAGGGGATGAACACTGAAGCTTTCTTT. The complete variable domain, with remaining parts taken from reference TRBV5-1 and TRBJ1-1, reads KAGVTQTPRYLIKTRGQQVTLSCSPISGHRSVSWYQQTPGQGLQFLFEYFSETQRNKGNFPGRFSGRQFSNSRSEMNVSTLELGDSALYLCASRMGQGMNTEAFFGQGTRLTVV.